This T cell receptor (beta chain) was retrieved from a study of T-cell memory formation after mild COVID-19. General study points: In pre-infection memory, a portion of responding clones appeared, which suggested that cross-reactive memory joined. Largely, contracting CD4+ clones fell within CM and EM, and contracting CD8+ clones within EMRA. There was no confirmation that second-wave clones peaking on day 37 were SARS-CoV-2 specific.

In TCRdb, the 5' RACE reads were re-called with MiXCR into one record per CDR3 protein. The data show roughly 150,000 distinct CDR3 sequences, about an eighth seen once. Unmatched junction bases numbered 10, after V lost 7 bases and J lost 8 bases. This CDR3 is built from 13 residues. Note on this clonotype: Its antigen remains unidentified.

V and J are TRBV12-3 or TRBV12-4 and TRBJ1-2; TRBD1 aligns across 7 bases. Input material: PBMCs or a T cell subset sorted from them (not recorded which). The TCR was taken from a man younger than 35 who had mild COVID-19 (a few samples of this study predate the infection). Cell type and time point are not known. CDR3 sequence reads: CASTFTGVGGYTF. The CDR3, as DNA: TGTGCCAGCACCTTTACAGGGGTCGGGGGCTACACCTTC.